The sequence of this TCR beta chain was determined in a study of cytomegalovirus exposure and HLA in healthy donors. The study, taken as a whole, reports: HLA allele associations emerged for about 18,000 TCR beta sequences in a later analysis, at 0.05 false discovery rate. The study put about 180 TCR beta chains on its list as cytomegalovirus-associated. TRBV6-2, TRBV6-3 and some other V segments were unresolvable in 87-base-pair reads.

Comment on this clone: Its specificity is not known.

Primers for the PCR totalled 60 Vbeta and 13 Jbeta. Produced via immunoSEQ multiplex PCR; TCRdb's table is partial and in-frame only. The sample carries about 120,000 clones, 76% recorded once. At sampling all donors were nominally healthy, likely with unrecorded immune exposures. V lost 4 bases and J 0 bases, leaving 13 bases between the germline ends. Germline values: CDR1 GTSNPN, CDR2 SVGIG (reference sequence). The CDR3 contains 15 residues. The rearrangement links TRBV30 to TRBJ1-3, with D unclear. Material: PBMCs. The clonotype originates from a man between 25 and 39 years old in good health and CMV-seropositive. The CDR3 nucleotides read TGTGCCTGGAATCGTGGGCTTAGCTCTGGAAACACCATATATTTT. It is translated as CAWNRGLSSGNTIYF.